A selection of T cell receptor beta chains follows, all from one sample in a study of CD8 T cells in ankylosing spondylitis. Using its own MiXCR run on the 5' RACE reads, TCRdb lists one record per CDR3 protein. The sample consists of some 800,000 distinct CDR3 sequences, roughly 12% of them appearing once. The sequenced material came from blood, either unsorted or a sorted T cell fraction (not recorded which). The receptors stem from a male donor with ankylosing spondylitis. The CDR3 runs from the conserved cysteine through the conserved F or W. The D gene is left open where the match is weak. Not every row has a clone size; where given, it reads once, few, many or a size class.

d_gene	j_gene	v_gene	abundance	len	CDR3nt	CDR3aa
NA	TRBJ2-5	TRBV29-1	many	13	TGCAGCTCACTCCCGCCAGGGTTGAAGACCCAGTACTTC	CSSLPPGLKTQYF
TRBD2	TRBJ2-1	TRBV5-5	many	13	TGTGCCAGCAGCGGGACTAGCGGGGATGAGCAGTTCTTC	CASSGTSGDEQFF
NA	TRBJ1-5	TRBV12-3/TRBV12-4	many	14	TGTGCCAGCACTTCAGACAGGTCAAATCAGCCCCAGCATTTT	CASTSDRSNQPQHF
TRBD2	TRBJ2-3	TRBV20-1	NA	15	TGCAGTGCCGGACTAGCGGGGGGTAGAACAGATACGCAGTATTTT	CSAGLAGGRTDTQYF
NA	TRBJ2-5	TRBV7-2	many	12	TGTGCCAGCAGTTATGACGGAGAGACCCAGTACTTC	CASSYDGETQYF
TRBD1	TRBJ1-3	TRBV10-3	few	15	TGTGCCATCATTCCAGGACAGGGCCCTGGAAACACCATATATTTT	CAIIPGQGPGNTIYF
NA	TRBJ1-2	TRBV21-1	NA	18	TGTGCCAGCACCGGAAGGGGGGGAAGAAGTAAGGCGGACTATGGCTACACCTTC	CASTGRGGRSKADYGYTF
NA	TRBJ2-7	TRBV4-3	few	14	TGCGCCAGCAGCCGCCAGGCCCGATCCTACGAGCAGTACTTC	CASSRQARSYEQYF
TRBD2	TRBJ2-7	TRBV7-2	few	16	TGTGCCAGCAGCTTAGGGGGGTTAGCGGGGTACCGAGAGCAGTACTTC	CASSLGGLAGYREQYF
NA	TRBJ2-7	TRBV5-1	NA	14	TGCGCCAGCAGCGCGCAAGGATTTACTTACGAGCAGTACTTC	CASSAQGFTYEQYF
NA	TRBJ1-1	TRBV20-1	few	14	TGCAGTGCTAGAGGGTTCGGGTTCGAAACTGAAGCTTTCTTT	CSARGFGFETEAFF
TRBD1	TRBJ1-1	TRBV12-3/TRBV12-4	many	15	TGTGCCAGCACCTATTACGGGACAGGGGACTCTGAAGCTTTCTTT	CASTYYGTGDSEAFF
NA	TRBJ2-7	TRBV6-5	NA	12	TGTGCCAGCAGAAGCCCTCCCTACGAGCAGTACTTC	CASRSPPYEQYF
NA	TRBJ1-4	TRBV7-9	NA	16	TGTGCCAGCAGCTTATGGTCCGGCAGACTAAATGAAAAACTGTTTTTT	CASSLWSGRLNEKLFF
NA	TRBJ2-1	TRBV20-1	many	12	TGCAGTGCTAGCGGCGATCGCAATGAGCAGTTCTTC	CSASGDRNEQFF
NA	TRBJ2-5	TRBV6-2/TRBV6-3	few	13	TGTGCCAGCAACTACAGGGTTTCAGAGACCCAGTACTTC	CASNYRVSETQYF
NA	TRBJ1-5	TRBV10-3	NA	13	TGTGCCATCAGATCGGACAGTAATCAGCACCAGCATTTT	CAIRSDSNQHQHF
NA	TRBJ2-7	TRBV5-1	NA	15	TGCGCCAGCAGCGGGACGCACTCCGTCTCCTACGAGCAGTACTTC	CASSGTHSVSYEQYF
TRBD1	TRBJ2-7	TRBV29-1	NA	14	TGCAGCGTTGGAAGGAGACAGGGGACGTACGAGCAGTACTTC	CSVGRRQGTYEQYF
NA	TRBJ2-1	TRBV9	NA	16	TGTGCCAGCAGCGTAGCCCAGTGGGCAGGGCACAATGAGCAGTTCTTC	CASSVAQWAGHNEQFF
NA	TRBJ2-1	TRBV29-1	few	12	TGCAGCGTTGCGCTAGACTACAATGAGCAGTTCTTC	CSVALDYNEQFF
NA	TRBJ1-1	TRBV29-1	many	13	TGCAGCGCCCTCGGTCCCCTGGACACTGAAGCTTTCTTT	CSALGPLDTEAFF
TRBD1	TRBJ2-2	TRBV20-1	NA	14	TGCAGTGCTAGGGACAGGGGGCTTACCGGGGAGCTGTTTTTT	CSARDRGLTGELFF
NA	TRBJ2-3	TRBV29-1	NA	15	TGCAGCGTGCGGGCCGGGACTCTCGGCGCAGATACGCAGTATTTT	CSVRAGTLGADTQYF
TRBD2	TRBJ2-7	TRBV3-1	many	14	TGTGCCAGCAGCCTAGTAGCGGGAGAAGGCGAGCAGTACTTC	CASSLVAGEGEQYF
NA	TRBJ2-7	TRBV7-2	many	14	TGTGCCAGCAGCTTTGGCTCAGGCCCCTACGAGCAGTACTTC	CASSFGSGPYEQYF
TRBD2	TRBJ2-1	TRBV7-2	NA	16	TGTGCCAGCAGCTTTACCGGGACTAGCGGGATGAATGAGCAGTTCTTC	CASSFTGTSGMNEQFF
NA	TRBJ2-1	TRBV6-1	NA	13	TGTGCCAGCCGGGATATCCCCTACAATGAGCAGTTCTTC	CASRDIPYNEQFF
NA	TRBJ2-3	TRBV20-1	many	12	TGCAGTGCTAGAGAGGGGGGAGATACGCAGTATTTT	CSAREGGDTQYF
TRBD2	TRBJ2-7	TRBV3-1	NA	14	TGTGCCAGCAGCCAAGATGGACTAGCGGGTTGGAGGTACTTC	CASSQDGLAGWRYF
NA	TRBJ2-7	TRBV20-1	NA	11	TGCAGTGCTAGCCCCAAATACGAGCAGTACTTC	CSASPKYEQYF
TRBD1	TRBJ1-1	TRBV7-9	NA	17	TGTGCCAGCAGCCGAAGACGGGGACAGGCCGGGAACACTGAAGCTTTCTTT	CASSRRRGQAGNTEAFF
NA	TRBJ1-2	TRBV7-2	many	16	TGTGCCAGCCAACGATTAGCAATTCTTACTAACTATGGCTACACCTTC	CASQRLAILTNYGYTF
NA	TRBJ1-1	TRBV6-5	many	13	TGTGCCAGCAGTTACTCCAGAGACACTGAAGCTTTCTTT	CASSYSRDTEAFF
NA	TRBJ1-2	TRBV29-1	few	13	TGCAGCGTCCGACGGGGAACAGGCCCTAGTTACACCTTC	CSVRRGTGPSYTF
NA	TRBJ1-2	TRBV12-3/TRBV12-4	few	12	TGTGCCAGCACCCAAACCCACGTTGGCTACACCTTC	CASTQTHVGYTF
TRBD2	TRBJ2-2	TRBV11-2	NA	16	TGTGCCAGCAAAAGGCGAGCGGGAGGGATGTCCGGGGAGCTGTTTTTT	CASKRRAGGMSGELFF
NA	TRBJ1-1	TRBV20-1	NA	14	TGCAGTGCTAGTTGGGGGAGCATGAACACTGAAGCTTTCTTT	CSASWGSMNTEAFF
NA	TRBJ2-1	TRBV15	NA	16	TGTGCCACCAGCAGAGATTTGGGCGCCGGTTCCGATGAGCAGTTCTTC	CATSRDLGAGSDEQFF
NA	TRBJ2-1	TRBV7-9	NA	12	TGTGCCAGCAGCCGGAGGTGGAATGAGCAGTTCTTC	CASSRRWNEQFF
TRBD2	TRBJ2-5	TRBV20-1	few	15	TGCAGTGCCCAATCGGCGGGGGGGGTCCAAGAGACCCAGTACTTC	CSAQSAGGVQETQYF
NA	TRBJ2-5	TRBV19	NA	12	TGTGCCAGTATGGGGCTTTTGGAGACCCAGTACTTC	CASMGLLETQYF
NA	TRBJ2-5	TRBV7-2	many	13	TGTGCCAGCAGCCTCCACCACCAAGAGACCCAGTACTTC	CASSLHHQETQYF
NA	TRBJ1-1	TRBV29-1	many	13	TGCAGCGTTGAGGGACGGATGAACACTGAAGCTTTCTTT	CSVEGRMNTEAFF